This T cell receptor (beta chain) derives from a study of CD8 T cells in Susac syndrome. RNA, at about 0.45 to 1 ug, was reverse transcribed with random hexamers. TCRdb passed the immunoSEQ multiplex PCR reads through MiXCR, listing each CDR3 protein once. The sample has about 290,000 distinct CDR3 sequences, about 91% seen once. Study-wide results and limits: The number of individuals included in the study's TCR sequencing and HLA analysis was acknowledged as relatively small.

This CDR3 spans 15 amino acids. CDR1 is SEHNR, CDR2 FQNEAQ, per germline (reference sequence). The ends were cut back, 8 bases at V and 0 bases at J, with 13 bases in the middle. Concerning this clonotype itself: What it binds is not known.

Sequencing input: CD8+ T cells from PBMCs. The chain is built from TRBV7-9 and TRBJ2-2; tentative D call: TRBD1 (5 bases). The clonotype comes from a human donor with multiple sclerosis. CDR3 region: CASSSQGANTGELFF. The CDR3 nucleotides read TGTGCCAGCTCTTCTCAGGGCGCGAACACCGGGGAGCTGTTTTTT.